This T cell receptor (beta chain) was profiled in a study of blood T cell repertoires in COVID-19. Study-wide context: Both acute and convalescent COVID-19 samples were obtained from the United States, Italy and Spain.

J gave up 1 base and V 4 bases, and 0 bases lay outside the gene matches. CDR3 length: 14 residues. Germline CDR1 SGDLS, CDR2 YYNGEE. The study recruited people aged about 18 to 89 years across about two dozen US areas. Before being deemed recovered, Cohort 3 donors had two negative PCRs, clearance, or symptom resolution. Some clones are missing from TCRdb's copy, which holds only in-frame ones; the method was immunoSEQ multiplex PCR. Of around 150,000 clones in the sample, over 70% were seen once. The clonotype was recovered from a woman aged 55-70 years who had recovered from COVID-19. J is TRBJ2-3 and V is TRBV9; 10 bases are a match to TRBD2. Sequencing input: PBMCs or T cells enriched from blood (not recorded which). CDR3 in amino acids: CASSLAGGTDTQYF. The CDR3 DNA reads as TGTGCCAGCAGCCTAGCGGGGGGCACAGATACGCAGTATTTT.